This T cell receptor beta chain was sequenced for a study of blood T cell repertoires in COVID-19. Across the study: Acute and convalescent COVID-19 specimens originated in the United States, Italy and Spain. Nucleic acid was either cDNA or gDNA, and it came from T cells, B-cell-depleted T cells, or PBMCs.

Germline loops: CDR1 GTSNPN, CDR2 SVGIG (reference sequence). The ends were cut back, 1 base at V and 5 bases at J, with 15 bases in the middle. The CDR3 loop spans 15 amino acids. Per the authors' pipeline: Counts of nucleated cells, estimated from reference gene primer amplification, were obtained. Data came from immunoSEQ multiplex PCR; TCRdb stores just in-frame clones and leaves some out. V and J calls and clone size are as listed in that table; D and trimming were resolved from the DNA. The sample lists 250,000 or so clones, around 85% seen once, with 6.2% in the top ten. Input material: peripheral blood. The chain carries TRBV30 and TRBJ2-1, with D perhaps matching TRBD2 (5 bases). The TCR sequence derives from a man aged 60 to 75 with acute or convalescent COVID-19. CDR3 coding DNA: TGTGCCTGGAGTGCCCGGGAATGGGCCCACAATGAGCAGTTCTTC. Encoded protein: CAWSAREWAHNEQFF.